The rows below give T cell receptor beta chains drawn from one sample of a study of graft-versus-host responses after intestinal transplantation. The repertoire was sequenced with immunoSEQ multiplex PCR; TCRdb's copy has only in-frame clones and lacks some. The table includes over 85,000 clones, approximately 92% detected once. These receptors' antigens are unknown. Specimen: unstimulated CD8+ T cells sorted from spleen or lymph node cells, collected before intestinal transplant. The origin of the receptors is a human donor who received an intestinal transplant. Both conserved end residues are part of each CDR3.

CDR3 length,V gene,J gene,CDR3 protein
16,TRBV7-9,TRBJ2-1,CASSFRAGTGGDEQFF
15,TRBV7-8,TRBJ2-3,CASSAGEGITDTQYF
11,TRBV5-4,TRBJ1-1,CASSSQGEAFF
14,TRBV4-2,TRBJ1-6,CASSQSQNNSPLHF
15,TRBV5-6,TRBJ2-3,CASILWGGSTDTQYF
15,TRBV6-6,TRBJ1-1,CASSYSRGALTEAFF
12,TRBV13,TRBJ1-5,CASSKQGQPQHF
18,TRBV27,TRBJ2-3,CASSSNWALAARGDTQYF
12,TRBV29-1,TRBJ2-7,CSGTLDRGEQYF
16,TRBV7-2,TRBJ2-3,CASSSGLAGGTDTQYF
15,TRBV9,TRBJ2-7,CASSVGGSVGYEQYF
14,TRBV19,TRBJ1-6,CASSPQGRSSPLHF
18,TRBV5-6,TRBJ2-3,CASSLVGGSVQSTDTQYF
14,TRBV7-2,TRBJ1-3,CASSLGHYGNTIYF
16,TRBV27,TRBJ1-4,CASSSWGVKGNEKLFF
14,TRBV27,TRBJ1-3,CASSSGVRGNTIYF
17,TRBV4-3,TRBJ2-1,CASSQDSQGHGYNEQFF
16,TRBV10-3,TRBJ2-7,CAISTPRVGSSYEQYF
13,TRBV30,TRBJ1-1,CAWSVGQNTEAFF
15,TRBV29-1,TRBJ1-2,CSVEDPSAAPYGYTF
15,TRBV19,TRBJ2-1,CASSPQEISYNEQFF
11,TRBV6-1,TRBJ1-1,CASSDWQEAFF
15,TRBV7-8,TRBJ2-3,CASSLGGLSTDTQYF
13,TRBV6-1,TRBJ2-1,CATGLSLYNEQFF
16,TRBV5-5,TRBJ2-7,CASSPTPTGFSYEQYF
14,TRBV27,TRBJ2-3,CASSLSGSTDTQYF
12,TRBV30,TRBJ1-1,CAWSFTDTEAFF
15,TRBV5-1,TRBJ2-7,CASSLGLTGLDEQYF
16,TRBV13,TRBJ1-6,CASSRIASSYNSPLHF
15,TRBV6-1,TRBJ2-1,CATDPLAGGLYEQFF
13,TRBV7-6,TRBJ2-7,CASSSLGNYEQYF
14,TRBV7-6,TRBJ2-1,CASSPGTGSNEQFF
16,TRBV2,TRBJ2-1,CASTPGANVLLSEQFF
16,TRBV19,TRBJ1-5,CASSITRTGVDQPQHF
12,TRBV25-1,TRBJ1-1,CASSGEDTEAFF
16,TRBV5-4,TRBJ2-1,CASSSSGHSGTNEQFF
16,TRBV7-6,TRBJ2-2,CASSLDRGDGTGELFF
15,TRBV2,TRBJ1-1,CASSEETGLNTEAFF
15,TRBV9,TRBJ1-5,CASSPTGGSNQPQHF
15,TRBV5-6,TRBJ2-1,CASSYSPLSGNEQFF
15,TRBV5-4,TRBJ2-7,CASSQKTGISYEQYF
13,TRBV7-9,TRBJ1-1,CASSFRTGGEAFF
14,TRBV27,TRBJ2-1,CASSFAGGSNWQFF
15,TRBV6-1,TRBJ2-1,CASSVLAGGGDEQFF
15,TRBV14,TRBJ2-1,CASSPPGGFYNEQFF
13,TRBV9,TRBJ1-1,CASSVSLGAGAFF
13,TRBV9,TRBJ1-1,CASSVAGYTEAFF
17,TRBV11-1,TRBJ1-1,CASSLAILGNGSTEAFF
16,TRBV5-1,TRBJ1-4,CASQVTGGSMVEKLFF
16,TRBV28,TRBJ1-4,CASTPSQGRSNEKLFF
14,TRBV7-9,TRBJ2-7,CASSSPTSGELLYF
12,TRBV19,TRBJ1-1,CASRVGDTEAFF
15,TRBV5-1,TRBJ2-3,CASPFSGGETDTQYF
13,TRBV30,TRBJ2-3,CAWSALNTDTQYF
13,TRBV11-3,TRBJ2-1,CASSPTGYNEQFF
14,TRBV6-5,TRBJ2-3,CASRGAGAPDTQYF
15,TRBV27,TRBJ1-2,CASKTRGSLGYGYTF
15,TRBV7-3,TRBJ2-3,CASSFTGASTDTQYF
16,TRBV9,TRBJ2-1,CASSTDRDRDHNEQFF